Below, 11 T cell receptor beta chains from the same sample are listed, as sequenced in a study of long-term antiretroviral therapy in people with HIV. Researchers ran immunoSEQ v3.0 at survey level. Only in-frame clones appear in the TCRdb table, and some are missing; sequencing was by immunoSEQ multiplex PCR. The repertoire includes fewer than 30,000 clones, over 70% of them detected once, and 11% sits in the top ten. The starting material was unsorted PBMCs, obtained 2.1 years after starting antiretroviral therapy. These receptors originate from a man aged 25 to 45 with HIV.

V usage is TRBV19 and J usage is TRBJ1-2; 11 bases match TRBD1. Germline CDR1 reads LNHDA; CDR2 reads SQIVND (reference sequence). With V trimmed by 6 bases and J by 5 bases, 8 bases remained unmatched. The CDR3 length is 15 residues. In DNA form, the CDR3 reads TGTGCCAGTAGACCCACAGGGACAGGGGGATATGGCTACACCTTC. It translates to CASRPTGTGGYGYTF.

V and J are TRBV28 and TRBJ2-7, with 11 bases that match TRBD1. Losses at the gene ends were 5 bases for V and 4 bases for J; bases not matched to a gene: 13. This CDR3 has 17 residues. CDR1 MDHEN and CDR2 SYDVKM come from the germline V gene. The CDR3 protein is CASSPGRGTGGWYEQYF. CDR3 nucleotide sequence: TGTGCCAGCAGTCCCGGGAGGGGGACAGGGGGTTGGTACGAGCAGTACTTC.

This sequence joins TRBV18 and TRBJ2-6; TRBD1 agrees at 8 bases. This CDR3 is 16 amino acids long. Trimming cost V 3 bases and J 7 bases; bases outside gene matches: 8. Germline assignment: CDR1 KGHSH and CDR2 LQKENI. CDR3 coding DNA: TGTGCCAGCTCACCTTTGGTGACAGGGGAAGCCAACGTCCTGACTTTC. Amino acids: CASSPLVTGEANVLTF.

The genes are TRBV27 and TRBJ2-1; 9 nucleotides agree with TRBD1. The V and J ends lost 3 bases and 4 bases, in that order; junction bases with no gene match: 4. CDR3 length equals 15 residues. The germline gives CDR1 MNHEY, CDR2 SMNVEV (reference sequence). The CDR3 sequence: CASSLDRGSYNEQFF. CDR3 in DNA: TGTGCCAGCAGTTTGGACAGGGGATCGTACAATGAGCAGTTCTTC.

V gene TRBV6-6 combines with J gene TRBJ2-7; TRBD2 matches at 7 bases. Germline-derived CDR1 and CDR2 are MNHNY and SVGAGI (reference sequence). The V and J ends lost 2 bases and 2 bases, in that order; junction bases with no gene match: 9. The CDR3 extends over 16 amino acids. DNA of the CDR3: TGTGCCAGCAGTTACCCCCTGGGCGGGGGAACCTACGAGCAGTACTTC. Protein sequence: CASSYPLGGGTYEQYF.

This sequence joins TRBV5-1 and TRBJ2-7; 11 nucleotides match TRBD1. The CDR3 spans 15 residues. Germline assignment: CDR1 SGHRS and CDR2 YFSETQ. V shed 4 bases, J shed 3 bases, and the junction held 6 bases outside the gene matches. CDR3 in amino acids: CASSLKGQGDYEQYF. In DNA, the CDR3 is TGCGCCAGCAGCCTAAAGGGACAGGGGGACTACGAGCAGTACTTC.

The chain combines TRBV7-9 with TRBJ1-2; possible D gene TRBD1, 5 bases. V shed 0 bases and J shed 4 bases, with 9 bases lying between them. Per germline, CDR1 SEHNR and CDR2 FQNEAQ (reference sequence). CDR3 length: 14 amino acids. CDR3 bases: TGTGCCAGCAGCTTAGCGCAGGGCACCTATGGCTACACCTTC. Its protein product is CASSLAQGTYGYTF. The variable domain in full, completed from reference TRBV7-9 and TRBJ1-2, reads DTGVSQNPRHKITKRGQNVTFRCDPISEHNRLYWYRQTLGQGPEFLTYFQNEAQLEKSRLLSDRFSAERPKGSFSTLEIQRTEQGDSAMYLCASSLAQGTYGYTFGSGTRLTVV.

This clone came up once. V gene TRBV7-9 combines with J gene TRBJ1-1; D uncertain. V was shortened by 5 bases and J by 1 base, with 17 bases between the two germline ends. The CDR3 is made up of 16 amino acids. From germline, CDR1 is SEHNR and CDR2 FQNEAQ (reference sequence). CDR3 protein: CASSLRRGRKNTEAFF. In DNA, the CDR3 is TGTGCCAGCAGCCTAAGGAGAGGAAGAAAGAACACTGAAGCTTTCTTT.

This clone was picked up one time. The chain is built from TRBV28 and TRBJ1-5; no clear D gene. CDR3 length equals 16 residues. V was pared by 2 bases and J by 3 bases, with 14 bases between. CDR1 is MDHEN, CDR2 SYDVKM, per germline. CDR3 sequence: CASSLKLMRVNQPQHF. In DNA form, the CDR3 reads TGTGCCAGCAGTTTAAAGCTCATGAGGGTCAATCAGCCCCAGCATTTT.

The CDR3 loop is CASSYAGQNNSPLHF. The CDR3 DNA reads as TGTGCCAGCAGTTACGCGGGGCAGAATAATTCACCCCTCCACTTT. The J gene is TRBJ1-6, the V gene TRBV6-6; the D gene is possibly TRBD1 (5 bases). Germline V gene sequence: CDR1 MNHNY, CDR2 SVGAGI (reference sequence). The CDR3 has 15 residues. Trimming took 2 bases from V and 5 from J, leaving 10 bases between them.

The chain is built from TRBV25-1 and TRBJ2-1; D could derive from TRBD1 or TRBD2 (5 bases each). The CDR3 is made up of 15 amino acids. Deletions cut 4 bases from V and 1 base from J, with 11 bases between. Germline V CDR1 and CDR2: MGHDK, SYGVNS. CDR3 in amino acids: CASSAGTVSYNEQFF. In DNA form, the CDR3 reads TGTGCCAGCAGTGCCGGGACGGTATCCTACAATGAGCAGTTCTTC.